Sequencing of this T cell receptor (beta chain) was carried out in a study of metastatic and nonmetastatic thyroid tumors. This CDR3 has 13 amino acids. V shed 0 bases and J shed 4 bases, with 4 bases lying between them. The germline V gene encodes CDR1 SGHAT and CDR2 FQNNGV. Among the patients, none had received any treatment before thyroid surgery. Using MiXCR, TCRdb reanalyzed the PCR reads. The sample lists around 13,000 clones; 9.5% to 13% were seen once. There are many counts of this clone. The specimen was blood. This TCR was recovered from a female donor with papillary thyroid cancer or a benign thyroid nodule (not recorded which). Some clones in this sample may be carry-over from other donors' samples. The chain uses TRBV11-2 and TRBJ2-1; D not resolved. CDR3 sequence (DNA): TGTGCCAGCAGCTTAGACCCGTACAATGAGCAGTTCTTC. Its protein is CASSLDPYNEQFF. The variable domain in full, with the rest retrieved from reference TRBV11-2 and TRBJ2-1, is EAGVAQSPRYKIIEKRQSVAFWCNPISGHATLYWYQQILGQGPKLLIQFQNNGVVDDSQLPKDRFSAERLKGVDSTLKIQPAKLEDSAVYLCASSLDPYNEQFFGPGTRLTVL.